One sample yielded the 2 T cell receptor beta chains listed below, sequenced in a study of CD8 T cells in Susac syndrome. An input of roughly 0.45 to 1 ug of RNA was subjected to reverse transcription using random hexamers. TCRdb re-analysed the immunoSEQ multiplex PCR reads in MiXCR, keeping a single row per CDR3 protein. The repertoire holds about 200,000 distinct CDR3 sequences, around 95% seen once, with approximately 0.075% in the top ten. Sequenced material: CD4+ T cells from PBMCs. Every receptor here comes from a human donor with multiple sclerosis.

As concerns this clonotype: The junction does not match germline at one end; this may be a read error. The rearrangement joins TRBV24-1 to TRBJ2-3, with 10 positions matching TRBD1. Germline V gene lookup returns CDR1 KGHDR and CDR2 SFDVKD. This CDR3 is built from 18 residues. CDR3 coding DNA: TGTGCCGCCAGTCTAGCCCCGGGACAGGGGAGAAGCACAGATACGCAGTATTTT. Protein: CAASLAPGQGRSTDTQYF.

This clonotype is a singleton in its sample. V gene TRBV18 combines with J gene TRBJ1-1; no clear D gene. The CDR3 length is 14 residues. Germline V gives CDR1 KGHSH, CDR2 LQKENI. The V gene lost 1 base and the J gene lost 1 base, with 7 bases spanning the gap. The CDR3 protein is CASSPLAENTEAFF. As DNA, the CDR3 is TGTGCCAGCTCACCACTTGCGGAGAACACTGAAGCTTTCTTT.